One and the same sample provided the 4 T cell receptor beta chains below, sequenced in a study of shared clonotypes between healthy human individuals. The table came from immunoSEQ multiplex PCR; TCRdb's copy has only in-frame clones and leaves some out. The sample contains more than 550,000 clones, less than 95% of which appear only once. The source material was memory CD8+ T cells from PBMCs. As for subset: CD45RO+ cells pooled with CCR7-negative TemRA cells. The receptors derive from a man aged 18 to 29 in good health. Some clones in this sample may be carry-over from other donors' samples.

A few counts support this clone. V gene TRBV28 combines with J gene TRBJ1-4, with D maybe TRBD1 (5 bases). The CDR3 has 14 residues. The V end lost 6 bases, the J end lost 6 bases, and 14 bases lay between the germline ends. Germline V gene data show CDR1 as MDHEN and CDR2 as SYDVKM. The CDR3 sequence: CASSLTGGDEKLFF. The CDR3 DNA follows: TGTGCCAGCAGCTTGACGGGGGGAGATGAAAAACTGTTTTTT. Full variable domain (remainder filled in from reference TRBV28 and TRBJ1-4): DVKVTQSSRYLVKRTGEKVFLECVQDMDHENMFWYRQDPGLGLRLIYFSYDVKMKEKGDIPEGYSVSREKKERFSLILESASTNQTSMYLCASSLTGGDEKLFFGSGTQLSVL.

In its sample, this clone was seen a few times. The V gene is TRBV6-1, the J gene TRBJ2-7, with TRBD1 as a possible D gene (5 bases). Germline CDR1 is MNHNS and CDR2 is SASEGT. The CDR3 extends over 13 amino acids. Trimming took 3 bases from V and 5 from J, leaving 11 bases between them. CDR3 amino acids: CASSDRQGDEQYF. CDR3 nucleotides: TGTGCCAGCAGTGATAGGCAGGGTGACGAGCAGTACTTC.

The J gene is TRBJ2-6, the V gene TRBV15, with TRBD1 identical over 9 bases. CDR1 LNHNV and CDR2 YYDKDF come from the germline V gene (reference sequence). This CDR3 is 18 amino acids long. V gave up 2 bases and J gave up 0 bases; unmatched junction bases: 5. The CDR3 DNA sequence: TGTGCCACCAGCAGATCCCGGGACAGGGACTCTGGGGCCAACGTCCTGACTTTC. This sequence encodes CATSRSRDRDSGANVLTF.

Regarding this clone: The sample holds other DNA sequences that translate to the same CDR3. The CDR3 region has the DNA TGCGCCAGCAGTTCCCAAGAGACCCAGTACTTC. Its translation is CASSSQETQYF. The chain couples TRBV5-1 to TRBJ2-5, with D hard to call. Per the germline V gene, CDR1 is SGHRS and CDR2 is YFSETQ. The CDR3 contains 11 residues. The V and J ends lost 5 bases and 1 base respectively, with 3 bases between them. Together with reference TRBV5-1 and TRBJ2-5, the CDR3 gives the full variable domain: KAGVTQTPRYLIKTRGQQVTLSCSPISGHRSVSWYQQTPGQGLQFLFEYFSETQRNKGNFPGRFSGRQFSNSRSEMNVSTLELGDSALYLCASSSQETQYFGPGTRLLVL.